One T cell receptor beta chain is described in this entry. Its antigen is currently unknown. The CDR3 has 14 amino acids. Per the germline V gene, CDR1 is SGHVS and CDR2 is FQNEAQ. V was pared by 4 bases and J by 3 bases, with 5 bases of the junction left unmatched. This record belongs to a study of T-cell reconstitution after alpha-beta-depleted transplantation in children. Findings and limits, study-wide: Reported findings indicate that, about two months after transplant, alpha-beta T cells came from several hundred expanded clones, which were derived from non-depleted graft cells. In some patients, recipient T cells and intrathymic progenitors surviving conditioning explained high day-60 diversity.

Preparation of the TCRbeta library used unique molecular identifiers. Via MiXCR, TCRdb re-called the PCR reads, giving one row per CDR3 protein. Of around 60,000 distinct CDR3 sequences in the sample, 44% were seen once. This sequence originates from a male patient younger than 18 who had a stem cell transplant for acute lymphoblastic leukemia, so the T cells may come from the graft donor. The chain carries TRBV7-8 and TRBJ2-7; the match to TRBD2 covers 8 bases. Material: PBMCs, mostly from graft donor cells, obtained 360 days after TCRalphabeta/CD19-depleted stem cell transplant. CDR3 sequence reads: CASSSPAGGYEQYF. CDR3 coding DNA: TGTGCCAGCAGCTCTCCCGCGGGAGGCTACGAGCAGTACTTC.